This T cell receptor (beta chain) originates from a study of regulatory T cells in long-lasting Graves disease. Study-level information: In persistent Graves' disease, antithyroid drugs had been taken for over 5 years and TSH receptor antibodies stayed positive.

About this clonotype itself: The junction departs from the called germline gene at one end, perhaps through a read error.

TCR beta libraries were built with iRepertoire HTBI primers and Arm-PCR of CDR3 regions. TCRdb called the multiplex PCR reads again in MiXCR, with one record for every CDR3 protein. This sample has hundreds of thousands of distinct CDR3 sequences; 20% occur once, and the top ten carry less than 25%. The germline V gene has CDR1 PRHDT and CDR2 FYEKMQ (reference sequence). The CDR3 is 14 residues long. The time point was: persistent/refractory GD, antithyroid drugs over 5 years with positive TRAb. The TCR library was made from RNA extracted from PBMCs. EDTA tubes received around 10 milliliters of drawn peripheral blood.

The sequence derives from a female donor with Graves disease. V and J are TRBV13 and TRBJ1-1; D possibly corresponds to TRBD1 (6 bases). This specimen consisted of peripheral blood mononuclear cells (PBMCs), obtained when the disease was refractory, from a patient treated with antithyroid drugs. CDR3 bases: TGTGCCAGCAGCTTAGTAGGGGGGAACACTGAATCTTTCTTT. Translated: CASSLVGGNTESFF.